A selection of T cell receptor beta chains follows, all from one sample in a study of blood T cell repertoires in COVID-19. Some clones are missing from TCRdb's copy, which holds only in-frame ones; the method was immunoSEQ multiplex PCR. The sample includes 150,000 to 200,000 clones, 80% to 85% of them seen just once. The sequenced sample was PBMCs or T cells enriched from blood (not recorded which). The source of these receptors is a middle-aged man who had recovered from COVID-19. Both conserved end residues are part of each CDR3. Fields, in order: V gene, CDR3 protein.

TRBV5-1	CASILGTGGANVLTF
TRBV7-9	CASSLGGATRNSPLHF
TRBV28	CASRQDTYGYTF
TRBV5-4	CASGSGAIGGYTF
TRBV18	CASERAGAWDGYTF
TRBV5-1	CASSLAFGGSGGYTF
TRBV14	CASSQARFGGLFF
TRBV28	CASSEGGENYGYTF
TRBV7-8	CASSALLAGGKEEQFF
TRBV19	CASSIQETQHF
TRBV18	CASSPRDRGSGYTF
TRBV19	CASSAGQGASEAFF
TRBV7-9	CASSSETGYNSPLHF
TRBV2	CASSIRDGGQDGYTF
TRBV19	CASSAKPGGDQETQYF
TRBV6-5	CATGQTNTGELFF
TRBV3-1/TRBV3-2	CASSQYRPDSNSPLHF
TRBV30	CAWSVTASSTDTQYF
TRBV12-2	CASRLADPGQGQPQSSYNSPLHF
TRBV29-1	CSVGSGGARDTQYF
TRBV4-1	CASSEPGQGRYEQYF
TRBV27	CASSFNYNQPQHF
TRBV7-2	CASSSQGTNEKLFF
TRBV11-2	CASSREFYEQYF
TRBV6-4	CASSDSPGANYGYTF
TRBV4-1	CASSQGVFSGPKGDEQYF
TRBV5-1	CASSRDSRSTQYF
TRBV11-2	CASTLGAIQETQYF
TRBV4-1	CASSQEEQGPYQPQHF
TRBV7-2	CASSFRQGYNSPLHF
TRBV4-2	CASSPGQPSGNTIYF
TRBV7-9	CASSPADRGFSMIPGELFF
TRBV7-6	CASSSSHRAELFF
TRBV6-2/TRBV6-3	CASSSWTGGYDTEAFF
TRBV2	CASSVIFRGSTDTQYF
TRBV11-2	CASSLGGLAGQETQYF
TRBV4-1	CASSQPARGTKNIQYF
TRBV11-2	CASRPWGRAYNEQFF
TRBV11-3	CASSFGQGSPTEAFF
TRBV24-1	CATSDQKKISTSTRRNQPQHF
TRBV14	CASSHVGDRGKSETQYF
TRBV5-4	CASSQTGNYGYTF
TRBV5-1	CASSLDRVYTEAFF
TRBV27	CASSTVRGRILYGYTF
TRBV7-9	CASRGNPWGQVDSPLHF
TRBV5-1	CASSPATSRFGGEQFF
TRBV3-1/TRBV3-2	CASSQRSGNTIYF
TRBV4-1	CASSQGGQGAVF
TRBV15	CATSNQGQRNEKLFF
TRBV5-4	CASSGGTGRNGYTF
TRBV15	CAASLRDNSQETQYF
TRBV29-1	CSVSDPEKLFF